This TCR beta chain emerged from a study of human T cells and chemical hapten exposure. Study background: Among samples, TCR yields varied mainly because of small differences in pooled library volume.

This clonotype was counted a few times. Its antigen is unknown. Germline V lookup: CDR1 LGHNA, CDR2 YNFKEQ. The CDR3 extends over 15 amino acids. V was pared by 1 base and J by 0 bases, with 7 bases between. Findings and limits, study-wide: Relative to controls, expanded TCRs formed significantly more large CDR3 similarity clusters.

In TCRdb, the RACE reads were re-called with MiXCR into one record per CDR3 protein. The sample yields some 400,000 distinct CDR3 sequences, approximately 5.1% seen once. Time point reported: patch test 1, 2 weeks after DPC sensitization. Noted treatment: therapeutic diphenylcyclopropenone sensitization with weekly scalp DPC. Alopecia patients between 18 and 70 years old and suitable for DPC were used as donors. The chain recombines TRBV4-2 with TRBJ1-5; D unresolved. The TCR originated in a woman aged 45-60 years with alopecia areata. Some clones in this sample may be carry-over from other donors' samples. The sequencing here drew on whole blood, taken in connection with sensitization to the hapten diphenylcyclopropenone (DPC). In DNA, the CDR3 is TGTGCCAGCAGCCAAGGAGGAAATAGCAATCAGCCCCAGCATTTT. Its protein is CASSQGGNSNQPQHF.